This T cell receptor (beta chain) was identified during a study of OX40 agonist ivuxolimab in advanced cancers. Study context: Antecedent anti-PD-1, anti-PD-L1 or anti-CTLA-4 therapy was permissible, with 40% having received some.

Overall study results and limits: Expanded peripheral T cells had an undetermined antigen specificity. CD8+ T cells were the subset that, on average, had more expanded clones than CD4+.

Assay: immunoSEQ multiplex PCR; the TCRdb copy retains only in-frame clones and omits some. The sample has nearly 55,000 clones; around 89% are singletons. In the case of this clone: Its cognate antigen is unknown.

Germline V CDR1 and CDR2: SGHNT, YYREEE (reference sequence). Trimming removed 4 bases from V and 3 bases from J, with 20 bases in between. The length of the CDR3 is 16 residues. The source of this sequence is an adult with an advanced solid tumor such as melanoma, head and neck, liver or kidney cancer. The specimen was CD4+ or CD8+ T cells sorted from blood, collected in a trial of the OX40 agonist ivuxolimab. The gene calls are TRBV5-4 and TRBJ2-7; D is perhaps TRBD1 (6 bases). CDR3 DNA sequence: TGTGCCAGCAGCCGAGCCCAGACAGGCCTAATCTACGAGCAGTACTTC. Translation: CASSRAQTGLIYEQYF. Together with reference TRBV5-4 and TRBJ2-7, the CDR3 gives the full variable domain: ETGVTQSPTHLIKTRGQQVTLRCSSQSGHNTVSWYQQALGQGPQFIFQYYREEENGRGNFPPRFSGLQFPNYSSELNVNALELDDSALYLCASSRAQTGLIYEQYFGPGTRLTVT.